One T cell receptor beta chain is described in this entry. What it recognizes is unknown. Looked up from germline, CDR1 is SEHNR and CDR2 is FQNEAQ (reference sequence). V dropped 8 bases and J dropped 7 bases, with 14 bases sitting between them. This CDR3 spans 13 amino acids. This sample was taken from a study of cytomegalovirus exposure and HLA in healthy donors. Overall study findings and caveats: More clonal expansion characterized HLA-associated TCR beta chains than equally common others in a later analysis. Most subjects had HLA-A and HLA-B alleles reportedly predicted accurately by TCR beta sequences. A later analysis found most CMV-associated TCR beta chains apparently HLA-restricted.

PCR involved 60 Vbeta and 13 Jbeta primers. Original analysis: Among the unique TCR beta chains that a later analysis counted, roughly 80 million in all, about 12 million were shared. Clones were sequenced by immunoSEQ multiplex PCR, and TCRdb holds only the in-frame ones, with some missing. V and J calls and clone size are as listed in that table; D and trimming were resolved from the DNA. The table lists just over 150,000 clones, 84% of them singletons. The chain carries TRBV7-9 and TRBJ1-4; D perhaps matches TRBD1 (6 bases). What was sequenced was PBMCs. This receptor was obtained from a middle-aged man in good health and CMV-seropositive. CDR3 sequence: CASSRGGSEKLFF. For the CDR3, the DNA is TGTGCCAGCTCCAGAGGGGGAAGTGAAAAACTGTTTTTT.